This T cell receptor (beta chain) is drawn from a study of T cells in Graves' hyperthyroidism and ophthalmopathy. General observations from the study: Ophthalmopathy was model-predicted a median about 6.7 months pre-onset.

This clonotype was seen ten or more times. Antigen: not known. Deletions cut 1 base from V and 2 bases from J, with 12 bases between. This CDR3 is 15 amino acids long. Germline CDR1 SGHTA, CDR2 FQGNSA. There were TCR beta CDR3 regions amplified from RNA transcripts. RT-PCR in the first round (using the HTBI primer set) targeted the TCR CDR3. TCRdb redid the calling of the multiplex PCR reads with MiXCR, one entry per CDR3 protein. The data contain some 360,000 distinct CDR3 sequences, 11% to 15% of them singletons. This sequence was found in a woman aged 55-75 years with Graves' hyperthyroidism. Sample: blood. This chain links TRBV7-2 with TRBJ2-7; D remains ambiguous. This CDR3 is CASSLVPDRAYEQYF. For the CDR3, the DNA is TGTGCCAGCAGCTTAGTCCCGGACCGCGCCTACGAGCAGTACTTC. Full variable domain (missing parts from reference TRBV7-2 and TRBJ2-7): GAGVSQSPSNKVTEKGKDVELRCDPISGHTALYWYRQSLGQGLEFLIYFQGNSAPDKSGLPSDRFSAERTGGSVSTLTIQRTQQEDSAVYLCASSLVPDRAYEQYFGPGTRLTVT.